This T cell receptor (beta chain) came from a study of blood T cell repertoires in COVID-19. Looking at the study overall: T cells, B-cell-depleted T cells, or PBMCs provided the cDNA or gDNA that served as material.

Sequenced by immunoSEQ multiplex PCR; TCRdb stores in-frame clones only, minus some. The sample has about 300,000 clones, about nine tenths seen once; the top ten hold over 3.5%. The CDR3 has 14 residues. Germline lookup yields CDR1 SEHNR and CDR2 FQNEAQ (reference sequence). Trimming took off 5 bases at V and 0 bases at J, with 9 bases between the two ends. The sequence came from a young man who had recovered from COVID-19. This chain joins TRBV7-9 and TRBJ2-3; tentative D call: TRBD2 (6 bases). The sequencing sample was made of PBMCs or T cells enriched from blood (not recorded which). CDR3 sequence (DNA): TGTGCCAGCAGCCTAAGCGGGAGCACAGATACGCAGTATTTT. Translation gives CASSLSGSTDTQYF.